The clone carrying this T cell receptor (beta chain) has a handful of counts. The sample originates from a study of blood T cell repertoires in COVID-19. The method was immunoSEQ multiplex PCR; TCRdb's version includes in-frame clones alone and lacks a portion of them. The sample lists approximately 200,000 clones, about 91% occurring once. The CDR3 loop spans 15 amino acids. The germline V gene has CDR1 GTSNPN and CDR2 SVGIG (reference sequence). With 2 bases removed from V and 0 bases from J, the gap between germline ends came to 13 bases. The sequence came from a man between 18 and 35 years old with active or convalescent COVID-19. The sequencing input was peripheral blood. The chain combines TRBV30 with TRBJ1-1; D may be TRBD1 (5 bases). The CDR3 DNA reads TGTGCCTGGAGTAAAGACAGAATTATGAACACTGAAGCTTTCTTT. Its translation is CAWSKDRIMNTEAFF.